These 14 T cell receptor beta chains were all obtained from the same sample, sequenced in a study of OX40 agonist ivuxolimab in advanced cancers. Sequencing was performed with immunoSEQ multiplex PCR; in TCRdb, only in-frame clones are kept and a portion is missing. Here the sample spans 30,000 to 40,000 clones, about 89% being singletons. The specimen was CD4+ or CD8+ T cells sorted from blood, collected in a trial of the OX40 agonist ivuxolimab. The source of these receptors is an adult with an advanced solid tumor such as melanoma, head and neck, liver or kidney cancer.

The chain has TRBV9 and TRBJ2-2, with 11 bases matching TRBD2. V shed 0 bases and J 5 bases; nucleotides not matched to a gene: 3. CDR3 length equals 16 residues. From germline, CDR1 is SGDLS and CDR2 YYNGEE. DNA for the CDR3: TGTGCCAGCAGCGTAGTACTAGCGGGGGATACCGGGGAGCTGTTTTTT. Protein: CASSVVLAGDTGELFF.

V is TRBV9 and J is TRBJ1-1; D not certain. V dropped 4 bases and J dropped 7 bases, with 17 bases sitting between them. Germline assignment: CDR1 SGDLS and CDR2 YYNGEE. The CDR3 is 14 residues long. For the CDR3, the DNA is TGTGCCAGCAGCCCCCGGATCGGACCAGATGAAGCTTTCTTT. Protein product: CASSPRIGPDEAFF.

The J gene is TRBJ1-5, the V gene TRBV28; D uncertain. Trimming cost V 2 bases and J 0 bases, with 11 bases left between them. CDR1 is MDHEN and CDR2 is SYDVKM in the germline V gene. The CDR3 contains 16 residues. For the CDR3, the DNA is TGTGCCAGCAGTTTAAAAGGACGGAATAGCAATCAGCCCCAGCATTTT. It codes for CASSLKGRNSNQPQHF.

This chain joins TRBV25-1 and TRBJ1-1, with D perhaps matching TRBD1 (5 bases). Germline lookup yields CDR1 MGHDK and CDR2 SYGVNS. The ends were cut back, 1 base at V and 1 base at J, with 16 bases in the middle. The CDR3 spans 17 residues. The CDR3: CASSEFIPWTRNTEAFF. DNA for the CDR3: TGTGCCAGCAGTGAATTCATCCCCTGGACAAGGAACACTGAAGCTTTCTTT. The variable domain in full, with the rest retrieved from reference TRBV25-1 and TRBJ1-1, is EADIYQTPRYLVIGTGKKITLECSQTMGHDKMYWYQQDPGMELHLIHYSYGVNSTEKGDLSSESTVSRIRTEHFPLTLESARPSHTSQYLCASSEFIPWTRNTEAFFGQGTRLTVV.

The chain recombines TRBV10-3 with TRBJ2-5; D remains ambiguous. Per germline, CDR1 ENHRY and CDR2 SYGVKD. The CDR3 sequence is 13 residues long. Trimming left V 3 bases short and J 5 bases short, with 10 bases between. The CDR3, as DNA: TGTGCCATCAGTGAAGGCCACGGGGAGACCCAGTACTTC. This encodes CAISEGHGETQYF.

The chain uses TRBV10-1 and TRBJ1-2, with D hard to call. This CDR3 spans 13 amino acids. Germline CDR1 reads WNHNN; CDR2 reads SYGVQD (reference sequence). The V gene lost 0 bases and the J gene lost 6 bases, with 8 bases spanning the gap. CDR3 in DNA: TGCGCCAGCAGTGAGTCGTCATGGGATGGCTACACCTTC. Residues: CASSESSWDGYTF.

This chain connects TRBV27 to TRBJ2-3; possible D gene TRBD2, 7 bases. Deletions cut 3 bases from V and 2 bases from J, with 18 bases between. CDR1 MNHEY and CDR2 SMNVEV come from the germline V gene (reference sequence). The CDR3 runs to 17 residues. The CDR3 is CASSLQSPGGLTDTQYF. In DNA form, the CDR3 reads TGTGCCAGCAGTTTGCAAAGTCCGGGGGGCCTCACAGATACGCAGTATTTT.

Only a few counts were recorded for this clone. The chain joins TRBV6-1 to TRBJ1-1; 10 bases line up with TRBD1. J lost 8 bases, V lost 4 bases, and 10 bases had no gene match. The CDR3 totals 15 residues. The germline V gene has CDR1 MNHNS and CDR2 SASEGT. CDR3 region: CASSGSGTGVFEAFF. CDR3 DNA sequence: TGTGCCAGCAGTGGCTCCGGGACAGGGGTCTTCGAAGCTTTCTTT.

V gene TRBV6-5 combines with J gene TRBJ2-3; the match to TRBD2 covers 7 bases. Per the germline V gene, CDR1 is MNHEY and CDR2 is SVGAGI. With V trimmed by 5 bases and J by 2 bases, 1 base remained unmatched. CDR3 size: 13 residues. The CDR3 region is CASSLAVTDTQYF. CDR3 in DNA: TGTGCCAGCAGTCTAGCGGTCACAGATACGCAGTATTTT.

This CDR3 reads CASIPVGRGAVSYNEQFF. The CDR3 DNA reads TGTGCCAGCATCCCCGTCGGGCGGGGGGCCGTATCTTACAATGAGCAGTTCTTC. This chain joins TRBV28 and TRBJ2-1; 8 bases agree with TRBD2. Germline V CDR1 and CDR2: MDHEN, SYDVKM. This CDR3 region has 18 residues. With 7 bases clipped from V and 4 bases from J, the junction kept 18 bases outside the gene matches.

The V and J genes are TRBV10-2 and TRBJ1-5; 9 bases match TRBD1. The V segment lost 6 bases and the J segment 5 bases; nucleotides outside the gene matches: 5. The CDR3 spans 14 residues. Germline V lookup: CDR1 WSHSY, CDR2 SAAADI. CDR3 loop: CASSPDRGDQPQHF. The CDR3 bases are TGCGCCAGCAGCCCGGACAGGGGAGATCAGCCCCAGCATTTT.

CDR3 bases: TGTGCCAGCAGCCAAGTCAGAACTAGCGGAGAAAACATTCAGTACTTC. Protein: CASSQVRTSGENIQYF. The genes are TRBV4-2 and TRBJ2-4; 8 nucleotides match TRBD2. Trimming took 1 base from V and 5 from J; bases not matched to a gene: 7. The CDR3 runs to 16 residues. Germline V CDR1 and CDR2: LGHNA, YNFKEQ.

The chain recombines TRBV28 with TRBJ2-3; D remains ambiguous. The CDR3 consists of 16 residues. V shed 5 bases and J shed 2 bases, with 17 bases lying between them. Germline CDR1 reads MDHEN; CDR2 reads SYDVKM. The CDR3 spells CASSPIRGTVTDTQYF. The CDR3 bases are TGTGCCAGCAGTCCCATCCGAGGAACGGTCACAGATACGCAGTATTTT.

The chain carries TRBV4-1 and TRBJ1-2; no clear D. The V gene lost 4 bases and the J gene lost 5 bases, with 20 bases spanning the gap. CDR1 and CDR2 (germline): MGHRA, YSYEKL. The CDR3 is made up of 16 amino acids. The CDR3, as DNA: TGCGCCAGCAGCCCCACGGCAGCTCAGAGTACTTATGGCTACACCTTC. Its protein product is CASSPTAAQSTYGYTF.